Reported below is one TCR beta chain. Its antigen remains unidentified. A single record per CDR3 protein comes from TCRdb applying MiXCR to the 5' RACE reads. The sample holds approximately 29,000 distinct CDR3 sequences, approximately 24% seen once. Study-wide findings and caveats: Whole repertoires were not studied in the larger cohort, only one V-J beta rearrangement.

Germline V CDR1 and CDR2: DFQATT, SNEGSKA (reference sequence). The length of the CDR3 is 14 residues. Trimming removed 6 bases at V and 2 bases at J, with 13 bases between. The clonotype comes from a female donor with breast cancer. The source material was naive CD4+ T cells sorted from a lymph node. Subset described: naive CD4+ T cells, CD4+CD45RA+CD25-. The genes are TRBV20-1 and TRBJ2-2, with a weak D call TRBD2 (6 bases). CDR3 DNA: TGCAGTGCGGTTGGGACTGCTAACACCGGGGAGCTGTTTTTT. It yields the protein CSAVGTANTGELFF.